The 19 T cell receptor beta chains given below trace back to one sample, sequenced in a study of shared clonotypes between healthy human individuals. Profiled with immunoSEQ multiplex PCR; TCRdb holds only in-frame clones, not every one. The sample consists of hundreds of thousands of clones, around 73% of them appearing once. Material for sequencing was memory CD4+ T cells sorted from blood. Noted subset: CD45RA-negative fraction. The receptors derive from a woman aged 30 to 39 in good health.

This clone was counted a few times. The CDR3 DNA is TGTGCCAGCAGAACGTCGACGGGAACGGGACTAGCGGGAGATAGCTCCTACGAGCAGTACTTC. Translation gives CASRTSTGTGLAGDSSYEQYF. This chain links TRBV27 with TRBJ2-7, with 14 bases that match TRBD2. J was trimmed by 0 bases and V by 6 bases; bases with no gene match: 19. Germline loops: CDR1 MNHEY, CDR2 SMNVEV (reference sequence). This CDR3 is built from 21 residues.

The rearrangement uses TRBV4-1 and TRBJ2-7; 11 bases are shared with TRBD2. V shed 0 bases, J shed 3 bases, and the junction held 4 bases outside the gene matches. This CDR3 has 16 amino acids. Germline CDR1 is MGHRA and CDR2 is YSYEKL. The CDR3, as DNA: TGCGCCAGCAGCCAAGAGCGGCTAGCGGGAGGCTACGAGCAGTACTTC. As protein: CASSQERLAGGYEQYF.

CDR3 region: CASSFASGQGQRNDYGYTF. The DNA of the CDR3 is TGTGCCAGCAGCTTTGCGTCTGGACAGGGACAAAGAAACGACTATGGCTACACCTTC. V and J are TRBV11-2 and TRBJ1-2; TRBD1 agrees at 8 bases. CDR3 size: 19 residues. Germline assignment: CDR1 SGHAT and CDR2 FQNNGV. With V trimmed by 3 bases and J by 3 bases, 18 bases remained unmatched.

This clone was observed at least ten times. This chain connects TRBV19 to TRBJ2-1; 10 bases are shared with TRBD2. The CDR3 runs 15 residues. Germline V gene data show CDR1 as LNHDA and CDR2 as SQIVND (reference sequence). Trimming at V came to 2 bases and at J to 7 bases, leaving 5 bases not matched to a gene. This CDR3 is CASSILAGAGNEQFF. For the CDR3, the DNA is TGTGCCAGTAGTATACTAGCGGGAGCGGGGAATGAGCAGTTCTTC.

About this clone: This sample includes further DNA sequences coding for the same CDR3. The rearrangement links TRBV4-1 to TRBJ2-3, with D uncertain. Trimming removed 1 base at V and 4 bases at J, with 3 bases between. The germline gives CDR1 MGHRA, CDR2 YSYEKL. The CDR3 is 12 residues long. As DNA, the CDR3 is TGCGCCAGCAGCCAAGTTGCAGATACGCAGTATTTT. This translates into CASSQVADTQYF.

DNA for the CDR3: TGCGCCAGCAGCTTGGGACAGGGGGCGTTCTATGGCTACACCTTC. Residues: CASSLGQGAFYGYTF. V is TRBV5-1 and J is TRBJ1-2; 10 positions agree with TRBD1. In germline, CDR1 is SGHRS, CDR2 YFSETQ. With V trimmed by 0 bases and J by 4 bases, 3 bases remained unmatched. The CDR3 spans 15 residues.

This rearrangement joins TRBV19 to TRBJ2-1, with 9 nucleotides matching TRBD2. With V trimmed by 3 bases and J by 5 bases, 20 bases remained unmatched. Germline assignment: CDR1 LNHDA and CDR2 SQIVND (reference sequence). CDR3 length equals 20 residues. CDR3 residues: CASSMAGPSLAGVGDNEQFF. The CDR3 DNA reads as TGTGCCAGTAGTATGGCAGGGCCTTCATTAGCGGGAGTGGGGGACAATGAGCAGTTCTTC.

V is TRBV29-1 and J is TRBJ2-3; 8 positions agree with TRBD2. The CDR3 covers 19 residues. Trimming cost V 6 bases and J 4 bases; bases outside gene matches: 24. The germline gives CDR1 SQVTM, CDR2 ANQGSEA. The CDR3 DNA is TGCAGCGTGGAAAGAACGGGTCGATCAGCGGGAGCTGTCGCAGATACGCAGTATTTT. Translated: CSVERTGRSAGAVADTQYF.

This clone was seen just once. The chain links TRBV5-8 to TRBJ2-2; D may correspond to TRBD1 or TRBD2 (5 bases each). Between the trimmed V and J ends, which lost 1 base and 6 bases, there was a span of 25 bases. CDR1 is SGHTS, CDR2 YDEGEE, per germline. CDR3 size: 19 residues. CDR3 DNA: TGTGCCAGCAGCTTGTCCCTGTTTGGGGGTCCCCGTGCGGCCGGGGAGCTGTTTTTT. Translation gives CASSLSLFGGPRAAGELFF.

This clone was picked up a small number of times. The rearrangement uses TRBV9 and TRBJ1-4; D unclear. Trimming left V 0 bases short and J 4 bases short, with 10 bases between. The CDR3 runs 15 residues. Per germline, CDR1 SGDLS and CDR2 YYNGEE. This CDR3 is CASSVGSVYNEKLFF. The CDR3 region has the DNA TGTGCCAGCAGCGTAGGCTCTGTTTATAATGAAAAACTGTTTTTT.

The chain links TRBV14 to TRBJ1-4; the D gene is possibly TRBD1 (5 bases). Germline V gene data show CDR1 as SGHDN and CDR2 as FVKESK. Trimming took 2 bases from V and 1 from J, leaving 11 bases between them. CDR3 length: 16 amino acids. In DNA form, the CDR3 reads TGTGCCAGCAGCCAACTGTGGAGGGGAACTAATGAAAAACTGTTTTTT. It encodes CASSQLWRGTNEKLFF.

The chain joins TRBV9 to TRBJ2-3, with TRBD2 matching over 12 bases. J lost 4 bases, V lost 0 bases, and 15 bases had no gene match. Per the germline V gene, CDR1 is SGDLS and CDR2 is YYNGEE. The CDR3 consists of 20 residues. CDR3 coding DNA: TGTGCCAGCAGCGTAGCTGCGGGGGTGAGACTAGCGGGAGCATCAGATACGCAGTATTTT. The encoded protein is CASSVAAGVRLAGASDTQYF.

The V call is TRBV5-6, the J call TRBJ1-3, with TRBD1 matching over 7 bases. This CDR3 contains 15 residues. Unmatched junction bases numbered 3, after V lost 0 bases and J lost 3 bases. CDR1 is SGHDT, CDR2 YYEEEE, per germline. The CDR3 here is CASSLEGGNGNTIYF. The CDR3 nucleotides are TGTGCCAGCAGCTTGGAAGGGGGCAATGGAAACACCATATATTTT. The full variable domain, with the rest looked up from reference TRBV5-6 and TRBJ1-3, is DAGVTQSPTHLIKTRGQQVTLRCSPKSGHDTVSWYQQALGQGPQFIFQYYEEEERQRGNFPDRFSGHQFPNYSSELNVNALLLGDSALYLCASSLEGGNGNTIYFGEGSWLTVV.

The chain carries TRBV5-1 and TRBJ1-2; the D gene is possibly TRBD1 (6 bases). Germline V gene lookup returns CDR1 SGHRS and CDR2 YFSETQ. This CDR3 has 14 residues. Trimming left V 0 bases short and J 3 bases short, with 9 bases between. Here the CDR3 DNA reads TGCGCCAGCAGCTTGGCTCCAGGGGACTATGGCTACACCTTC. Translation: CASSLAPGDYGYTF. The full variable domain, its missing parts supplied by reference TRBV5-1 and TRBJ1-2, is KAGVTQTPRYLIKTRGQQVTLSCSPISGHRSVSWYQQTPGQGLQFLFEYFSETQRNKGNFPGRFSGRQFSNSRSEMNVSTLELGDSALYLCASSLAPGDYGYTFGSGTRLTVV.

This clone has just a few counts. This chain links TRBV6-1 with TRBJ1-2, with D possibly being TRBD1 (5 bases). V lost 7 bases and J lost 4, with 13 bases in between. This CDR3 has 13 residues. Germline V gene data show CDR1 as MNHNS and CDR2 as SASEGT. The DNA for the CDR3 is TGTGCCAGCATCAATCCAGGGACCTATGGCTACACCTTC. Residues: CASINPGTYGYTF.

A few counts support this clone. The V gene is TRBV9, the J gene TRBJ2-3; D could derive from TRBD1 or TRBD2 (5 bases each). Trimming pared 0 bases from V and 1 base from J, leaving 12 bases between. The CDR3 runs to 16 residues. The V gene's germline CDR1 is SGDLS and CDR2 YYNGEE. The CDR3 DNA reads as TGTGCCAGCAGCGTAGGATTCCGGGACGGCACAGATACGCAGTATTTT. It is translated as CASSVGFRDGTDTQYF.

This clone was detected only once. V gene TRBV27 combines with J gene TRBJ2-1, with TRBD2 matching 12 bases. Germline V CDR1 and CDR2: MNHEY, SMNVEV (reference sequence). Trimming cost V 4 bases and J 6 bases; bases outside gene matches: 4. This CDR3 has 15 residues. CDR3 nucleotides: TGTGCCAGCAGTTCTCTAGCGGGAGGGGTCAATGAGCAGTTCTTC. It is translated as CASSSLAGGVNEQFF.

This chain uses TRBV18 with TRBJ2-3; 9 nucleotides agree with TRBD2. Germline lookup yields CDR1 KGHSH and CDR2 LQKENI. The CDR3 covers 15 residues. Germline trimming cut 4 bases from V and 2 bases from J; bases unmatched to any gene: 4. CDR3 loop: CASSLAGAATDTQYF. The CDR3 nucleotides are TGTGCCAGCTCACTAGCGGGAGCAGCCACAGATACGCAGTATTTT. The full variable domain, in which reference TRBV18 and TRBJ2-3 provide the parts outside the CDR3, is NAGVMQNPRHLVRRRGQEARLRCSPMKGHSHVYWYRQLPEEGLKFMVYLQKENIIDESGMPKERFSAEFPKEGPSILRIQQVVRGDSAAYFCASSLAGAATDTQYFGPGTRLTVL.

The chain employs TRBV7-7 and TRBJ2-3, with D hard to call. V lost 1 base and J 6 bases, leaving 8 bases between the germline ends. Per the germline V gene, CDR1 is SSHAT and CDR2 is FNYEAQ (reference sequence). The CDR3 is 13 amino acids. The CDR3 is CASSLGNGDTQYF. Written as DNA, the CDR3 is TGTGCCAGCAGCTTAGGGAACGGGGATACGCAGTATTTT.